What follows are 23 T cell receptor beta chains derived from one specimen sequenced in a study of early T cells in non-severe SARS-CoV-2 infection. TCRdb re-called the 5' RACE reads through MiXCR, storing one row per CDR3 protein. The table records approximately 83,000 distinct CDR3 sequences, roughly 13% of them present only once. Material: whole blood. The receptors here all came from an adult who was a healthcare worker with PCR-confirmed SARS-CoV-2 infection or an uninfected control (not recorded which).

This clonotype was counted between two and nine times. V gene TRBV5-6 combines with J gene TRBJ2-7, with a weak D call TRBD2 (6 bases). The germline V gene encodes CDR1 SGHDT and CDR2 YYEEEE. The CDR3 spans 14 residues. Trimming removed 2 bases from V and 7 bases from J, with 16 bases in between. The CDR3 DNA sequence: TGTGCCAGCAGCTTCGGTCCCGGGAGCGGGGAGCAGTACTTC. Its translation: CASSFGPGSGEQYF.

This clonotype showed up many times. The V gene is TRBV18, the J gene TRBJ2-1; 11 bases line up with TRBD2. Germline V lookup: CDR1 KGHSH, CDR2 LQKENI. This CDR3 has 12 amino acids. V lost 6 bases and J lost 16; bases outside the gene matches: 8. The CDR3 region is CASSLLAGVTFF. The CDR3 DNA is TGTGCCAGCTCTCTACTAGCGGGGGTTACTTTCTTC.

The sample holds a few counts of this clonotype. The chain joins TRBV29-1 to TRBJ2-2, with TRBD2 identical over 12 bases. Germline values: CDR1 SQVTM, CDR2 ANQGSEA. The junction had 4 bases not matched to a gene; V was cut back by 4 bases and J by 4 bases. The CDR3 consists of 15 residues. This chain's CDR3 is CSVGTSGVSTGELFF. In DNA form, the CDR3 reads TGCAGCGTTGGGACTAGCGGGGTCTCCACCGGGGAGCTGTTTTTT.

This clonotype was detected ten times or more. This chain joins TRBV11-2 and TRBJ2-2; D call uncertain. The germline CDR1 and CDR2 sequences are SGHAT and FQNNGV. The CDR3 is 15 amino acids. Trimming removed 3 bases at V and 3 bases at J, with 11 bases between. The CDR3 protein is CASSFLLSYTGELFF. The CDR3, as DNA: TGTGCCAGCAGCTTCTTACTAAGTTACACCGGGGAGCTGTTTTTT. Using reference TRBV11-2 and TRBJ2-2 for the parts outside the CDR3, the full variable domain is EAGVAQSPRYKIIEKRQSVAFWCNPISGHATLYWYQQILGQGPKLLIQFQNNGVVDDSQLPKDRFSAERLKGVDSTLKIQPAKLEDSAVYLCASSFLLSYTGELFFGEGSRLTVL.

This chain joins TRBV3-1 and TRBJ1-6, with 8 bases that match TRBD1. The V and J ends lost 3 bases and 6 bases, in that order; junction bases with no gene match: 1. The CDR3 is 14 amino acids. Germline loops: CDR1 LGHDT, CDR2 YNNKEL (reference sequence). CDR3 nucleotide sequence: TGTGCCAGCAGCCAGGACAGGGCTAATTCACCCCTCCACTTT. This translates into CASSQDRANSPLHF. Full variable domain (remainder filled in from reference TRBV3-1 and TRBJ1-6): DTAVSQTPKYLVTQMGNDKSIKCEQNLGHDTMYWYKQDSKKFLKIMFSYNNKELIINETVPNRFSPKSPDKAHLNLHINSLELGDSAVYFCASSQDRANSPLHFGNGTRLTVT.

There are a few counts of this clonotype. The gene calls are TRBV7-9 and TRBJ2-1; 10 nucleotides agree with TRBD1. CDR3 length equals 14 residues. Trimming cost V 2 bases and J 6 bases; bases outside gene matches: 1. Germline CDR1 reads SEHNR; CDR2 reads FQNEAQ (reference sequence). The CDR3 loop is CASSLWDRGNEQFF. The CDR3 nucleotides read TGTGCCAGCAGCTTATGGGACAGGGGCAATGAGCAGTTCTTC.

There are a few counts of this clonotype. The CDR3 DNA is TGTGCCAGCAGTACCCGGGACAGGGCTTACAATGAGCAGTTCTTC. Translating gives CASSTRDRAYNEQFF. The chain combines TRBV12-3 or TRBV12-4 with TRBJ2-1; 9 nucleotides match TRBD1. There are 15 residues in the CDR3. The V and J ends lost 5 bases and 4 bases, in that order; junction bases with no gene match: 6.

A few counts support this clonotype. This chain uses TRBV28 with TRBJ2-1; 10 bases are shared with TRBD2. Trimming took 3 bases from V and 8 from J; bases not matched to a gene: 7. The CDR3 loop spans 15 amino acids. The germline gives CDR1 MDHEN, CDR2 SYDVKM. CDR3 sequence reads: CASSFPGTSDDEQFF. CDR3 nucleotide sequence: TGTGCCAGCAGTTTCCCCGGGACTAGCGACGATGAGCAGTTCTTC.

This clonotype appeared many times. The chain joins TRBV11-2 to TRBJ2-3, with 11 positions matching TRBD2. V was pared by 4 bases and J by 1 base, with 7 bases of the junction left unmatched. Germline V lookup: CDR1 SGHAT, CDR2 FQNNGV. The CDR3 spans 17 residues. The CDR3 region is CASSSLTSGMGTDTQYF. The CDR3 nucleotides are TGTGCCAGCAGCTCACTGACTAGCGGGATGGGCACAGATACGCAGTATTTT.

This clonotype appeared a few times. This chain joins TRBV6-5 and TRBJ1-5; possibly TRBD1 for D (5 bases). In germline, CDR1 is MNHEY, CDR2 SVGAGI. Trimming took off 2 bases at V and 4 bases at J, with 12 bases between the two ends. This CDR3 has 15 amino acids. In nucleotides, the CDR3 is TGTGCCAGCAGTTACAAGGGTGGGGGAAATCAGCCCCAGCATTTT. Translating it yields CASSYKGGGNQPQHF.

This clonotype came up a few times. DNA for the CDR3: TGTGCCAGCAAGGGCCGGGAGACGGGCGAGCAGTACTTC. It specifies CASKGRETGEQYF. The chain uses TRBV2 and TRBJ2-7; D perhaps matches TRBD2 (6 bases). The CDR3 runs 13 residues. Germline CDR1 SNHLY, CDR2 FYNNEI. With 7 bases removed from V and 6 bases from J, the gap between germline ends came to 16 bases.

The genes are TRBV27 and TRBJ2-5; D perhaps matches TRBD2 (5 bases). Trimming took off 3 bases at V and 6 bases at J, with 11 bases between the two ends. From germline, CDR1 is MNHEY and CDR2 SMNVEV (reference sequence). This CDR3 has 13 residues. The DNA of the CDR3 is TGTGCCAGCAGTTTTTCTCCGGGAAAGACCCAGTACTTC. This gives the protein CASSFSPGKTQYF.

The chain employs TRBV20-1 and TRBJ2-7, with a possible D match to TRBD2 (5 bases). Per germline, CDR1 DFQATT and CDR2 SNEGSKA (reference sequence). The V end lost 6 bases, the J end lost 0 bases, and 15 bases lay between the germline ends. The length of the CDR3 is 14 residues. CDR3 sequence reads: CSAQTSGSSYEQYF. CDR3 sequence (DNA): TGCAGTGCCCAAACTTCGGGGAGCTCCTACGAGCAGTACTTC.

Worth noting for this clonotype: This may stem from a read error, because a much larger clone lies one nucleotide away. This sequence joins TRBV11-2 and TRBJ2-3; the match to TRBD2 covers 11 bases. The CDR3 sequence is 17 residues long. Germline assignment: CDR1 SGHAT and CDR2 FQNNGV. V lost 3 bases and J lost 5; bases outside the gene matches: 10. Here the CDR3 reads CASSFPGTSGFIDTQYF. The CDR3 nucleotides read TGTGCCAGCAGCTTCCCCGGGACTAGCGGTTTCATAGATACGCAGTATTTT.

This clonotype has ten or more counts. V and J are TRBV6-1 and TRBJ2-3; D remains ambiguous. The CDR3 loop spans 15 amino acids. Looked up from germline, CDR1 is MNHNS and CDR2 is SASEGT. Trimming removed 2 bases from V and 1 base from J, with 10 bases in between. CDR3 sequence (DNA): TGTGCCAGCAGTGAACCCTCCCGGGGCACAGATACGCAGTATTTT. Translating gives CASSEPSRGTDTQYF.

This chain links TRBV18 with TRBJ1-1; no clear D. The germline CDR1 and CDR2 sequences are KGHSH and LQKENI. This CDR3 comprises 16 residues. V lost 0 bases and J lost 4, with 15 bases in between. This CDR3 is CASSPPALPTTTEAFF. CDR3 sequence (DNA): TGTGCCAGCTCACCACCGGCGCTACCAACAACCACTGAAGCTTTCTTT.

This clonotype was recorded many times. The chain recombines TRBV11-2 with TRBJ2-3; 8 bases line up with TRBD1. The CDR3 contains 13 residues. Germline V gene lookup returns CDR1 SGHAT and CDR2 FQNNGV. V lost 3 bases, J lost 6 bases, and 2 bases stayed unmatched. For the CDR3, the DNA is TGTGCCAGCAGCTTCCAGGGGGCGGATACGCAGTATTTT. This codes for CASSFQGADTQYF.

In its sample, this clonotype was seen many times. This CDR3 is CASSQDNWRGYSNYGYTF. In DNA form, the CDR3 reads TGCGCCAGCAGCCAAGATAATTGGAGGGGGTACTCTAACTATGGCTACACCTTC. The chain employs TRBV4-1 and TRBJ1-2; D is possibly TRBD1 (6 bases). Trimming cost V 0 bases and J 0 bases, with 17 bases left between them. The germline V gene has CDR1 MGHRA and CDR2 YSYEKL. The length of the CDR3 is 18 residues.

This clonotype has a count of ten or more. V usage is TRBV19 and J usage is TRBJ1-5; 7 nucleotides align to TRBD1. Germline values: CDR1 LNHDA, CDR2 SQIVND (reference sequence). V was clipped by 6 bases and J by 0 bases; unmatched bases: 11. The length of the CDR3 is 17 residues. CDR3 sequence reads: CASRPRGQTHSNQPQHF. The CDR3 bases are TGTGCCAGTAGACCACGGGGACAGACCCATAGCAATCAGCCCCAGCATTTT.

This clonotype was recorded a few times. The chain combines TRBV20-1 with TRBJ1-1; D is possibly TRBD1 (6 bases). The CDR3 has 15 residues. Trimming took off 6 bases at V and 0 bases at J, with 17 bases between the two ends. Germline loops: CDR1 DFQATT, CDR2 SNEGSKA (reference sequence). The CDR3 sequence: CSAADRPTLNTEAFF. The CDR3 DNA follows: TGCAGTGCCGCCGACAGGCCTACCTTGAACACTGAAGCTTTCTTT.

This clonotype has just a few counts. CDR3 DNA: TGTGCCAGCAGTTACTCCCAGATCTCTGGGGCCAACGTCCTGACTTTC. Translation gives CASSYSQISGANVLTF. J is TRBJ2-6 and V is TRBV6-5; D is unclear. Germline V gene data show CDR1 as MNHEY and CDR2 as SVGAGI. Trimming cost V 0 bases and J 0 bases, with 6 bases left between them. The CDR3 length is 16 residues.

V and J are TRBV30 and TRBJ1-2; D ambiguous. The CDR3 sequence is 12 residues long. Trimming cost V 3 bases and J 5 bases, with 10 bases left between them. In germline, CDR1 is GTSNPN, CDR2 SVGIG (reference sequence). Here the CDR3 DNA reads TGTGCCTGGAGAAAGGCCCCTTATGGCTACACCTTC. It yields the protein CAWRKAPYGYTF.

The rearrangement links TRBV20-1 to TRBJ1-2; 7 positions match TRBD1. The V segment lost 3 bases and the J segment 4 bases; nucleotides outside the gene matches: 5. The V gene's germline CDR1 is DFQATT and CDR2 SNEGSKA (reference sequence). The CDR3 runs 13 residues. The CDR3 nucleotides are TGCAGTGCTAGCGGCAGGGGGGGCTATGGCTACACCTTC. Translating gives CSASGRGGYGYTF.